This T cell receptor (beta chain) was sequenced for a study of T cell repertoires in cytomegalovirus infection. The overall study: Based on public TCR beta signatures, there were indications of CMV infection and of a matching HLA type. General study results and limits: Cumulated frequencies of public TCR beta families served to identify carriers of CMV plus the relevant HLA. Dominating the ex vivo response were HLA-C-restricted CMV-specific TCR beta clonotypes.

CDR3 length: 15 amino acids. V trimming: 6 bases; J trimming: 2 bases; junction bases outside the gene matches: 10. CDR1 and CDR2 (germline): DFQATT, SNEGSKA (reference sequence). One entry per CDR3 protein, called by TCRdb with MiXCR from the reads. The table lists 90,000 to 130,000 distinct CDR3 sequences, around a tenth of them singletons, with around 33% in the top ten. This clonotype has at least ten counts. Its antigen is not known. The chain employs TRBV20-1 and TRBJ2-3; TRBD2 matches at 8 bases. This TCR came from a human donor in good health (CMV status not recorded). Some clones in this sample may be carry-over from other donors' samples. Input material: PBMCs, sequenced either directly or after in vitro stimulation (not recorded which). Here the CDR3 reads CSAQKTSADTDTQYF. Here the CDR3 DNA reads TGCAGTGCCCAAAAGACTAGCGCTGACACAGATACGCAGTATTTT.